This T cell receptor (beta chain) was captured by sequencing in a study of molecular identifiers for immune sequencing clone quantification. The CDR3 totals 15 residues. Germline V gives CDR1 PRHDT, CDR2 FYEKMQ (reference sequence). A note on this clonotype: One junction end disagrees with the germline gene, perhaps due to a read error.

The bulk TCR libraries were made with methods described before and with listed TCR primers. Each CDR3 protein gets one entry after TCRdb re-called the PCR reads with MiXCR. The data contain approximately 550,000 distinct CDR3 sequences, approximately 25% of them singletons. This TCR was recovered from a human donor in good health. Some libraries in this study had Jurkat cell RNA spiked in. The gene calls are TRBV13 and TRBJ2-7; 7 bases agree with TRBD2. Sequencing was carried out using naive CD8+ T cells from blood, with Jurkat cell RNA spiked in. Subset reported: FACS-sorted CD8+CD4-CCR7+CD45RA+ naive T cells. CDR3 amino acids: CASSLGGLDSLEQYF. The CDR3 DNA reads TGTGCCAGCAGCCTAGGAGGACTAGACAGCCTCGAGCAGTACTTC.